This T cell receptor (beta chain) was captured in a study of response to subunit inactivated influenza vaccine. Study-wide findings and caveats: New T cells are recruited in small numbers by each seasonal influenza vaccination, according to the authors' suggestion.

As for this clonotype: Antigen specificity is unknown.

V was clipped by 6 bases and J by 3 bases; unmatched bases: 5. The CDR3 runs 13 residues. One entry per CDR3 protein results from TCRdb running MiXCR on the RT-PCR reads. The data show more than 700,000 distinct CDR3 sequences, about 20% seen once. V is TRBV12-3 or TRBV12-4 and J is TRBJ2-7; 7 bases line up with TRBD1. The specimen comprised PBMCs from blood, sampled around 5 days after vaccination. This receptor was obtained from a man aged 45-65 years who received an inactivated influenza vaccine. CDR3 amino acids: CASSYRGYYEQYF. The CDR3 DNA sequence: TGTGCCAGCAGCTACAGGGGTTACTACGAGCAGTACTTC.